This TCR beta chain was observed in a study of cytomegalovirus exposure and HLA in healthy donors (dated by TCRdb to about 2017). Regarding the complete study: In an earlier analysis of 587 of the donors, 250 to 350 Gb of sequence data and roughly 100 million unique TCR beta sequences from about 179 million T cells were reported. An early release covering roughly 600 HLA-typed donors comprised approximately 290 gigabases of sequencing data and around 80 million unique TCR sequences. Of the roughly 430 genotyped donors, around 81% fell in the genetic ancestry cluster associated with self-reported Caucasian donors. The study was designed to test whether signatures of past pathogen exposure could be identified by cataloging public T cell receptors. The study used immunosequencing to profile the T cell repertoires of under 700 subjects and linked those repertoires to cytomegalovirus serostatus. Along with the roughly 670-subject first cohort, a separate validation cohort of over a hundred different subjects was used. To predict cytomegalovirus infection status, the study combined high-throughput TCR immunosequencing, statistical association of individual TCRs with disease status, and machine learning. A later analysis re-analyzed previously published TCR beta repertoires from 650 to 800 donors and added high-resolution HLA genotyping to study TCR occurrence patterns. In the later analysis, no new phenotypic data were used to find candidate immune exposures; instead, reliance was placed on TCR beta sequences and their occurrence across donors. An earlier analysis of some 600 of the donors applied high-throughput TCR beta sequencing to assess whether each TCR beta V gene segment acted as functional or pseudogenic. Donor age, sex, ethnicity and CMV serostatus were compiled alongside the repertoire data. Genome-wide SNP genotypes for about 65% of the roughly 670 donors were used in a later genetic analysis, which treated that subset as a discovery cohort. Every discovery cohort repertoire had been produced on one sequencing platform. Class I and class II HLA loci were covered by the typing at four-digit resolution. The number of typed donors differed by locus: roughly 629-640 for A, B, C, DRB1 and DQB1; 500 to 550 for DQA1; 606 for DPA1; and about 470 for DPB1. Because of strong linkage in the cohort, roughly five DR-DQ haplotypes were treated as single units for association and clustering. Among around 400 genotyped donors of the cohort, an average of roughly 230,000 unique TCR beta nucleotide sequences was sequenced per donor, of which roughly 17% were non-productive. General findings and caveats noted by the study authors: Because counts were too low, roughly 17 rarely observed V segments, including chromosome 9 orphons, were left out of the earlier analysis of 587 of the donors. In a later analysis, the rate of TCR association differed among HLA loci, with DRB1 alleles having the most associated TCRs and HLA-C alleles having the fewest. Some IMGT-functional V segments, including TRBV6-2 and TRBV6-3, could not be distinguished by the 87-base-pair reads and were therefore excluded. This cohort had only TCR beta chains sequenced, and the lack of alpha or paired-chain data limited which features could be detected. According to the authors, the approach could potentially be generalized to other disease states and immunological phenotypes. In a later genetic analysis, a missense DCLRE1C variant was associated with V-gene and J-gene trimming of TCR beta chains, and the association was replicated in an independent cohort. Because HLA typing was unavailable for some donors at each locus, only the typed subset was used in association tests. The presence/absence analyses assumed that sequencing depth was roughly uniform across donors, and that assumption may not be true. In the study, 150 to 200 TCR beta chains were listed as associated with cytomegalovirus. A group of highly shared sequence variants was considered likely to be a technical artifact of the sequencing pipeline. Broadly in line with IMGT annotations, most TCR beta V segments showed up in productive rearrangements about 87% or about 30% of the time in an earlier analysis of several hundred of the donors. A further reported finding was that TCR beta sequences accurately predicted the HLA-A and HLA-B alleles for most subjects in the first cohort. Most TCR sequences were observed very rarely across donors, whereas some public TCRs were present in many individuals. In a later analysis, most CMV-associated TCR beta chains were found to appear HLA-restricted, with HLA associations seemingly driven largely by CMV exposure. Specific HLA alleles were associated with 15,000 to 20,000 TCR beta sequences at a false discovery rate of 0.05 in a later analysis. When HLA alleles, especially DR and DQ, strongly co-occurred, attributing TCR associations to individual alleles was difficult. Several of the top co-occurrence clusters appeared to be linked to parvovirus B19, influenza, CMV and Epstein-Barr virus, according to a later analysis. In vitro tests confirmed that a few of the cytomegalovirus-associated TCR beta chains recognize cytomegalovirus antigens. Linkage disequilibrium might explain the correlated functional status among segregating V segments, but an unknown experimental factor could not be excluded. For the cohort, immune exposure information was limited to CMV serostatus. In a later analysis, HLA-associated TCR beta chains showed more clonal expansion and lower generation probabilities than non-associated chains that were equally common. Cytomegalovirus status was reported to be diagnosed by the classifier with high specificity and sensitivity in both the original and validation cohorts. According to a later genetic analysis, donors in an Asian-associated ancestry cluster had fewer N-insertions in productive TCRs than the approximately 700-donor mean.

About this clone: The antigen it recognizes is unknown. Per-base quality was not reported, and no clone a single base away is much larger than it.

The CDR1 and CDR2 encoded by the germline V gene (reference sequence) are SGHNT and YYREEE. Measured from the cysteine to the phenylalanine, the CDR3 is 14 residues long. Only CDR3 DNA remains: 42 bases, in frame from the first base. Deletion took 3 bases off V and 4 bases off J, with a span of 13 bases between the germline ends. The cohort was made up of roughly 670 healthy bone marrow donors. At the time of sampling, every cohort member was nominally healthy, though immune exposures that went unrecorded were likely present. The donor tested CMV seronegative and was one of the 352 seronegative cohort members. Each donor provided a peripheral blood sample, and peripheral blood mononuclear cells were used for TCR beta sequencing. Genomic DNA extraction from the blood cell samples was performed with the Qiagen DNeasy Blood Extraction Kit. Libraries were made using the immunoSEQ multiplex PCR assay. A mixture of 60 forward primers for TCR Vbeta segments and 13 reverse primers for TCR Jbeta segments was used in the multiplex PCR. Amplification of the CDR3 region of rearranged TCR beta genes was performed with a multiplex PCR assay on genomic DNA. On the Illumina HiSeq System, the amplified TCR beta libraries were sequenced as 87-base-pair reads. The original methods were these. A later analysis counted approximately 84 million unique TCR beta chains across the 666 repertoires, and some 12 million of these chains were shared by at least two donors. A nearest-neighbor algorithm error-corrected the raw reads and collapsed the reads into unique sequences, merging closely related sequences to remove PCR and sequencing errors. V, D and J gene segments were assigned by aligning CDR3 sequences to IMGT reference sequences. For a sequence to be retained, at least a six-nucleotide match to both a V gene segment and a J gene segment was required. A rearrangement was called productive if the CDR3 had no stop codons and remained in frame with V and J, and every other rearrangement was called non-productive. CDR3 was defined according to IMGT convention as the region running from the second conserved V-encoded cysteine to the conserved J-encoded phenylalanine. Sequences without an unambiguous match to a single V gene segment were excluded from the earlier analysis of approximately 560 of the donors. In an earlier analysis of a few hundred of the donors, V segments were called functional above 56.7% productive rearrangements and were called segregating when the between-donor standard deviation exceeded 5%. To diagnose cytomegalovirus status from the catalog of TCR beta chain sequences, a statistical classification framework was built. A later analysis assigned V and J genes by comparing TCR nucleotide sequences with IMGT/GENE-DB human TR gene sequences. The TCRdist pipeline was used in a later analysis to assign CDR3 sequences and most-parsimonious VDJ recombination scenarios. In a later analysis, each TCR beta chain was defined by its CDR3 amino acid sequence together with its V-gene family, and reads without a unique V-gene family were excluded. To address suspected cross-contamination and a sequencing artifact, a later analysis removed 592 highly shared, low-generation-probability nucleotide sequences. For each public chain, a later analysis derived a clonal expansion index from normalized ranks of inferred template counts within each repertoire. In a later analysis, generation probabilities were computed using a VDJ recombination model fitted to out-of-frame rearrangements, and the results were checked against IGoR. In a later analysis, hypergeometric tests were used to score TCR-TCR, TCR-HLA and TCR-CMV co-occurrence, with a repertoire-size bias correction applied to TCR pairs. A later analysis estimated false discovery rates by permuting HLA or CMV assignments 20 times. In a later analysis, co-occurring TCRs were grouped using DBSCAN, with TCRdist sequence similarity added in when clustering inside HLA-allele-positive subsets. For co-occurrence clustering, repertoires with fewer than 30,000 or more than 120,000 public chains were excluded, along with a handful of repertoires with anomalous nucleotide sharing. The table comes from immuneACCESS by way of TCRdb, which keeps in-frame sequences with V and J called. Part of the clones is missing from these tables; in studies checked, under half for an unresolved V gene and the rest for unknown reasons. For V, J and clone size, that table is used; D and trimming come from the DNA. Here the sample has about 160,000 clones; approximately 88% occur a single time. The ten largest clones add up to about 0.39% of the sample.

The TCR comes from a boy aged 2-15 years in good health and CMV-seronegative. The sequenced sample was PBMCs. In this chain, TRBV5-4 is recombined with TRBJ2-5; tentative D gene TRBD1, with 6 bases matching. The nucleotides read TGTGCCAGCAGCTCACAGGGAAGATTAGAGACCCAGTACTTC. This encodes CASSSQGRLETQYF.